This T cell receptor (beta chain) was sequenced during a study of T-cell memory formation after mild COVID-19. CDR3 size: 15 residues. Germline V gene data show CDR1 as LGHNA and CDR2 as YSLEER. Trimming stripped 3 bases from V and 0 bases from J, with 11 bases between. The 5'RACE method, run with constant-segment primers, produced TCR alpha and TCR beta cDNA libraries (carrying sample barcodes and UMIs). TCRdb reprocessed the 5' RACE reads via MiXCR and lists one record per CDR3 protein. The sample records about 320,000 distinct CDR3 sequences, more than 13% being singletons. Overall study findings and caveats: Prior to infection, memory already included some responding clones, suggesting cross-reactive memory joined.

On this clonotype itself: What it binds is unknown.

The sequencing sample was made of PBMCs or a T cell subset sorted from them (not recorded which). The rearrangement joins TRBV4-3 to TRBJ1-1; no firm D call. This clonotype was obtained from a man younger than 30 who had mild COVID-19 (a few samples of this study predate the infection). Cell type and time point are not known. Here the CDR3 reads CASSHSGTLNTEAFF. The CDR3 coding sequence is TGCGCCAGCAGCCACTCCGGAACGTTGAACACTGAAGCTTTCTTT.